These T cell receptor beta chains were read from a single sample in a study of blood T cell repertoires in COVID-19. Data came from immunoSEQ multiplex PCR; TCRdb stores just in-frame clones and leaves some out. The repertoire holds around 360,000 clones, approximately 84% seen once, with 2.5% to 3.5% in the top ten. Sequencing was done on a sample of PBMCs or T cells enriched from blood (not recorded which). Receptors originate from a woman in her twenties or thirties who had recovered from COVID-19. The CDR3 runs from the conserved cysteine through the conserved F or W. Fields, in order: clone size, V gene, J gene, D gene, CDR3 protein, CDR3 DNA. The D gene is left open where the match is weak. Some rows have no size entry. The others give once, few or many, or a class for an expanded clone.

clone_size: few
v_call: TRBV15
j_call: TRBJ1-3
d_call: NA
cdr3_aa: CATSREGGSSGNTIYF
cdr3_nt: TGTGCCACCAGCCGAGAGGGAGGTTCCTCTGGAAACACCATATATTTT

clone_size: NA
v_call: TRBV9
j_call: TRBJ1-2
d_call: NA
cdr3_aa: CASSGWTTRGGINYGYTF
cdr3_nt: TGTGCCAGCAGCGGGTGGACGACCCGCGGAGGGATAAACTATGGCTACACCTTC

clone_size: NA
v_call: TRBV5-1
j_call: TRBJ2-2
d_call: TRBD2
cdr3_aa: CASSSTSGRIGELFF
cdr3_nt: TGCGCCAGCAGCTCGACTAGCGGGAGGATCGGGGAGCTGTTTTTT

clone_size: NA
v_call: TRBV29-1
j_call: TRBJ2-5
d_call: TRBD2
cdr3_aa: CSVGLAGGQETQYF
cdr3_nt: TGCAGCGTCGGACTAGCGGGGGGCCAAGAGACCCAGTACTTC

clone_size: NA
v_call: TRBV27
j_call: TRBJ2-5
d_call: TRBD2
cdr3_aa: CASRPGTSRGETQYF
cdr3_nt: TGTGCCAGCAGGCCCGGGACTAGCAGAGGGGAGACCCAGTACTTC

clone_size: NA
v_call: TRBV28
j_call: TRBJ2-1
d_call: NA
cdr3_aa: CASLGVLNEQFF
cdr3_nt: TGTGCCAGCCTCGGGGTCCTGAATGAGCAGTTCTTC

clone_size: NA
v_call: TRBV6-5
j_call: TRBJ1-2
d_call: NA
cdr3_aa: CASRQQTNYGYTF
cdr3_nt: TGTGCCAGCAGACAACAGACTAACTATGGCTACACCTTC

clone_size: NA
v_call: TRBV6-4
j_call: TRBJ2-2
d_call: NA
cdr3_aa: CASSESGRNTGELFF
cdr3_nt: TGTGCCAGCAGTGAATCAGGCAGGAACACCGGGGAGCTGTTTTTT

clone_size: once
v_call: TRBV27
j_call: TRBJ2-7
d_call: TRBD2
cdr3_aa: CASSFSTSGVYEQYF
cdr3_nt: TGTGCCAGCAGTTTTTCGACTAGCGGGGTCTACGAGCAGTACTTC

clone_size: few
v_call: TRBV3-1/TRBV3-2
j_call: TRBJ1-5
d_call: NA
cdr3_aa: CASSQTSSNQPQHF
cdr3_nt: TGTGCCAGCAGCCAAACTTCTAGCAATCAGCCCCAGCATTTT

clone_size: once
v_call: TRBV6-2/TRBV6-3
j_call: TRBJ1-1
d_call: NA
cdr3_aa: CASSYSIRSGLSGMNTEAFF
cdr3_nt: TGTGCCAGCAGTTACTCGATAAGGAGCGGACTTTCGGGTATGAACACTGAAGCTTTCTTT

clone_size: NA
v_call: TRBV27
j_call: TRBJ2-1
d_call: TRBD2
cdr3_aa: CASSSGTSGRNEQFF
cdr3_nt: TGTGCCAGCAGTTCCGGGACTAGCGGACGTAATGAGCAGTTCTTC

clone_size: few
v_call: TRBV30
j_call: TRBJ2-2
d_call: NA
cdr3_aa: CAWSLNTGELFF
cdr3_nt: TGTGCCTGGAGTCTAAACACCGGGGAGCTGTTTTTT

clone_size: once
v_call: TRBV19
j_call: TRBJ2-1
d_call: TRBD2
cdr3_aa: CASKVAGGLNEQFF
cdr3_nt: TGTGCCAGTAAGGTGGCGGGGGGGCTAAATGAGCAGTTCTTC

clone_size: NA
v_call: TRBV15
j_call: TRBJ1-5
d_call: NA
cdr3_aa: CATSRDRGVAQPQHF
cdr3_nt: TGTGCCACCAGCAGAGATCGTGGAGTGGCTCAGCCCCAGCATTTT

clone_size: NA
v_call: TRBV6-1
j_call: TRBJ2-3
d_call: TRBD2
cdr3_aa: CTSSEIAGRATDTQYF
cdr3_nt: TGTACCAGCAGTGAAATAGCGGGACGAGCCACAGATACGCAGTATTTT

clone_size: NA
v_call: TRBV11-2
j_call: TRBJ2-1
d_call: TRBD2
cdr3_aa: CASSLFLAGGWNEQFF
cdr3_nt: TGTGCCAGCAGCTTATTTCTAGCGGGAGGTTGGAATGAGCAGTTCTTC

clone_size: NA
v_call: TRBV12-3/TRBV12-4
j_call: TRBJ2-3
d_call: TRBD2
cdr3_aa: CASRTSGTDTQYF
cdr3_nt: TGTGCCAGCCGGACTAGCGGCACAGATACGCAGTATTTT

clone_size: once
v_call: TRBV18
j_call: TRBJ2-1
d_call: NA
cdr3_aa: CASSPGGAVNEQFF
cdr3_nt: TGTGCCAGCTCACCGGGGGGGGCTGTGAATGAGCAGTTCTTC

clone_size: NA
v_call: TRBV15
j_call: TRBJ2-2
d_call: TRBD1
cdr3_aa: CATSRGDRTNTGELFF
cdr3_nt: TGTGCCACCAGCAGAGGGGACAGAACGAACACCGGGGAGCTGTTTTTT

clone_size: NA
v_call: TRBV28
j_call: TRBJ2-5
d_call: TRBD1
cdr3_aa: CASGSGQARETQYF
cdr3_nt: TGTGCCAGCGGCTCCGGACAGGCCCGAGAGACCCAGTACTTC

clone_size: NA
v_call: TRBV5-6
j_call: TRBJ2-7
d_call: TRBD1
cdr3_aa: CASSEGTAYEQYF
cdr3_nt: TGTGCCAGCAGCGAAGGGACAGCCTACGAGCAGTACTTC

clone_size: NA
v_call: TRBV11-3
j_call: TRBJ2-1
d_call: NA
cdr3_aa: CASSLGHGGGANNEQFF
cdr3_nt: TGTGCCAGCAGCTTAGGGCATGGGGGGGGCGCCAACAATGAGCAGTTCTTC